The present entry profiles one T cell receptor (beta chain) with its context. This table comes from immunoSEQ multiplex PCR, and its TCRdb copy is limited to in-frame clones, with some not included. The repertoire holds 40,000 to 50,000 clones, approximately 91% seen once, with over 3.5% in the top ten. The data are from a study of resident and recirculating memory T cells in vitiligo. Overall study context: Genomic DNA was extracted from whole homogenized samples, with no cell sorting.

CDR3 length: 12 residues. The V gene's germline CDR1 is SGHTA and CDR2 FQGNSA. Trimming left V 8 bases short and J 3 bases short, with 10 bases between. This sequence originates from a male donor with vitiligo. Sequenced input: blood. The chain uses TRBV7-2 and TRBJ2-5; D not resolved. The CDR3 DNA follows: TGTGCCAGCGGCGGTGGCAAAGAGACCCAGTACTTC. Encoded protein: CASGGGKETQYF. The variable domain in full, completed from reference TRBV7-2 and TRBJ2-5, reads GAGVSQSPSNKVTEKGKDVELRCDPISGHTALYWYRQSLGQGLEFLIYFQGNSAPDKSGLPSDRFSAERTGGSVSTLTIQRTQQEDSAVYLCASGGGKETQYFGPGTRLLVL.